Described below is a single TCR beta chain sequence and its context. This entry is derived from a study of blood T cell repertoires in COVID-19. Assay used: immunoSEQ multiplex PCR; TCRdb lists only in-frame clones, some missing. The repertoire consists of approximately 120,000 clones, with about 86% occurring once and the leading ten covering roughly 18%. The CDR3 is 15 amino acids. Germline V gives CDR1 MNHEY, CDR2 SVGEGT. Losses at the gene ends were 5 bases for V and 0 bases for J; bases not matched to a gene: 6. This chain joins TRBV6-2 or TRBV6-3 and TRBJ1-1; TRBD1 aligns across 7 bases. This TCR derives from a woman aged 45-65 years who had recovered from COVID-19. Material for sequencing was peripheral blood. The DNA of the CDR3 is TGTGCCAGCAGTCCCTCAGGACAGGTGAACACTGAAGCTTTCTTT. Translated: CASSPSGQVNTEAFF.